The 3 T cell receptor beta chains below all came from one sample that was sequenced in a study of blood T cell repertoires in COVID-19. The protocol was immunoSEQ multiplex PCR, while the TCRdb copy is restricted to in-frame clones and leaves out a portion. This sample has fewer than 130,000 clones, with 70% to 85% found just once. Sample: peripheral blood. The receptors come from a man between 65 and 85 years old with active or convalescent COVID-19.

The chain recombines TRBV20-1 with TRBJ2-3; 9 bases line up with TRBD2. Germline CDR1 DFQATT, CDR2 SNEGSKA (reference sequence). The J segment lost 5 bases and the V segment lost 3 bases, leaving 6 bases of the junction unmatched. This CDR3 spans 14 amino acids. The CDR3 here is CSASPGAGGDTQYF. The CDR3 nucleotides are TGCAGTGCTAGTCCGGGAGCGGGGGGAGATACGCAGTATTTT.

V gene TRBV10-3 combines with J gene TRBJ1-2, with no clear D. Trimming removed 10 bases at V and 1 base at J, with 13 bases between. Per the germline V gene, CDR1 is ENHRY and CDR2 is SYGVKD. This CDR3 has 13 residues. This CDR3 is CATRPGDNYGYTF. The CDR3 region has the DNA TGTGCCACCCGCCCCGGAGATAACTATGGCTACACCTTC.

This clone was counted a few times. J is TRBJ2-2 and V is TRBV7-2; tentative D call: TRBD1 (5 bases). Trimming left V 3 bases short and J 1 base short, with 9 bases between. The length of the CDR3 is 15 residues. CDR1 is SGHTA, CDR2 FQGNSA, per germline. The CDR3 is CASSFRGWNTGELFF. CDR3 coding DNA: TGTGCCAGCAGCTTTAGGGGATGGAACACCGGGGAGCTGTTTTTT.